This T cell receptor (beta chain) was recorded in a study of T-cell reconstitution after alpha-beta-depleted transplantation in children. Study-wide results and limits: T-cell numbers and diversity, one year after transplant, stemmed largely from T cells that were newly produced. In patients about two months after transplant, alpha-beta T cells reportedly arose from several hundred expanded graft clones. Diversity of TCRbeta at day 60 was high in some patients, arising from surviving recipient T cells and thymic progenitors.

A TCRbeta library incorporating unique molecular identifiers was prepared. TCRdb used MiXCR to reprocess the PCR reads, holding one entry per CDR3 protein. Found here are approximately 430,000 distinct CDR3 sequences, around 16% of them singletons; the top ten hold approximately 29%. The table lists this clonotype with many counts. What it recognizes is unknown. V trimming: 3 bases; J trimming: 4 bases; junction bases outside the gene matches: 8. CDR3 length: 16 amino acids. The sequenced sample was PBMCs, mostly from graft donor cells, obtained 360 days after TCRalphabeta/CD19-depleted stem cell transplant. The receptor comes from a boy under three years old who had a stem cell transplant for Wiskott-Aldrich syndrome, so the T cells may come from the graft donor. The chain employs TRBV12-3 or TRBV12-4 and TRBJ2-3; 9 nucleotides line up with TRBD2. The CDR3 loop reads CASSFSLAGLADTQYF. The CDR3 DNA is TGTGCCAGCAGTTTTTCTCTAGCGGGGTTGGCAGATACGCAGTATTTT.